The 3 T cell receptor beta chains in this list originate from one sample, sequenced in a study of identical twins. TCRdb fed the 5' RACE reads into MiXCR, producing one record per CDR3 protein. The table lists 300,000 to 400,000 distinct CDR3 sequences, over 9% of them singletons. These data were likewise used in another study, on yellow fever vaccine responses in identical twins.

Source material: CD8+ T cells sorted from blood. The receptors here all came from a young woman in good health.

This clonotype was recorded at least ten times. The V call is TRBV5-1, the J call TRBJ2-7; no clear D gene. Germline CDR1 and CDR2: SGHRS and YFSETQ. V was trimmed by 6 bases and J by 4 bases, leaving 8 bases between them. This CDR3 is 11 amino acids long. CDR3: CASIGLYEQYV. The CDR3 DNA is TGCGCCAGCATCGGGTTATACGAGCAGTACGTC.

As concerns this clonotype: One end of the junction varies from germline; a read error may be responsible. This CDR3 is CASNEGPGANVLSF. CDR3 in DNA: TGTGCCAGCAATGAGGGTCCTGGGGCCAACGTCCTGTCTTTC. This chain joins TRBV9 and TRBJ2-6, with D tentatively TRBD1 or TRBD2 (5 bases each). This CDR3 spans 14 amino acids. The germline V gene encodes CDR1 SGDLS and CDR2 YYNGEE.

The chain uses TRBV27 and TRBJ2-3, with 9 bases fitting TRBD2. This CDR3 is 13 amino acids long. In germline, CDR1 is MNHEY, CDR2 SMNVEV (reference sequence). The trim removed 5 bases at V and 8 bases at J, leaving 5 bases unmatched. In nucleotides, the CDR3 is TGTGCCAGCAGTCTGAGCGGGGGGCCTACGCAGTATTTT. Protein sequence: CASSLSGGPTQYF.